Below, 3 T cell receptor beta chains from the same sample are listed, as sequenced in a study of cytotoxic CD8 clonotypes in ibrutinib-treated CLL. The table came from immunoSEQ multiplex PCR; TCRdb's copy has only in-frame clones and leaves some out. The table includes over 140,000 clones, approximately 80% detected once. Sequenced here: PBMCs, sampled after 36 months of ibrutinib treatment. The receptor set was obtained from a human donor with chronic lymphocytic leukemia.

The chain recombines TRBV7-9 with TRBJ1-5, with a tentative D call TRBD1 (5 bases). Germline-derived CDR1 and CDR2 are SEHNR and FQNEAQ (reference sequence). With 5 bases removed from V and 7 bases from J, the gap between germline ends came to 18 bases. This CDR3 is built from 15 residues. The CDR3 loop reads CASSLVGRNHQPQHF. Here the CDR3 DNA reads TGTGCCAGCAGCCTAGTGGGGCGGAATCACCAGCCCCAGCATTTT.

The gene calls are TRBV6-4 and TRBJ1-1; D gene uncertain. Germline V CDR1 and CDR2: MRHNA, SNTAGT. The ends were cut back, 6 bases at V and 1 base at J, with 9 bases in the middle. The CDR3 has 13 residues. The CDR3 region has the DNA TGTGCCAGCAGGCCTCGTCCGAACACTGAAGCTTTCTTT. This encodes CASRPRPNTEAFF.

This clone was recorded only once. CDR3 in DNA: TGTGCCAGCAGCTTAAGAGGGGAGGCAGATACGCAGTATTTT. Translated: CASSLRGEADTQYF. The rearrangement joins TRBV13 to TRBJ2-3; D is possibly TRBD2 (6 bases). Germline-derived CDR1 and CDR2 are PRHDT and FYEKMQ (reference sequence). The ends were cut back, 2 bases at V and 4 bases at J, with 10 bases in the middle. This CDR3 region has 14 residues.